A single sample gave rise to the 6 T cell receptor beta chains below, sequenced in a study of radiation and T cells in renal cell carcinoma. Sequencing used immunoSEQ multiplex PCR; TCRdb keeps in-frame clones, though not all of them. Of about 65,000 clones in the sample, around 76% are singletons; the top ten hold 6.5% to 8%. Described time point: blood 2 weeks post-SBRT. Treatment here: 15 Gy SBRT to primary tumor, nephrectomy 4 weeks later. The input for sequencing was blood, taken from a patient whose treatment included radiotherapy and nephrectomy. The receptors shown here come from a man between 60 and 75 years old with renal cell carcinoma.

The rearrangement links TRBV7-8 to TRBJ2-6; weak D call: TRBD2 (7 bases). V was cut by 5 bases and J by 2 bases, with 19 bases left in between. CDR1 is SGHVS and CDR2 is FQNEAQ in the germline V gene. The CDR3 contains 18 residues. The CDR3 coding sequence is TGTGCCAGCAGCCCCACCGGACGGGGGGCTGCTGGGGCCAACGTCCTGACTTTC. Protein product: CASSPTGRGAAGANVLTF.

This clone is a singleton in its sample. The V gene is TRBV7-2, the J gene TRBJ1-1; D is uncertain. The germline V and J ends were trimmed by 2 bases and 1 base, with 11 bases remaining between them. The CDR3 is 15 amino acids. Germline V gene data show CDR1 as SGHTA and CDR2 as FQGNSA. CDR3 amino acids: CASSLYHGGNTEAFF. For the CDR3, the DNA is TGTGCCAGCAGCTTATACCACGGTGGGAACACTGAAGCTTTCTTT.

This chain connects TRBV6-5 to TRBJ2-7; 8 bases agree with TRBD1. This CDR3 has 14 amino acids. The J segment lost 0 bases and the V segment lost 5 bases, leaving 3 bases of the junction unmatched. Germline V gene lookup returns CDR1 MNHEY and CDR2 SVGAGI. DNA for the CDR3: TGTGCCAGCAGTAGGGACAGGAGCTCCTACGAGCAGTACTTC. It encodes CASSRDRSSYEQYF.

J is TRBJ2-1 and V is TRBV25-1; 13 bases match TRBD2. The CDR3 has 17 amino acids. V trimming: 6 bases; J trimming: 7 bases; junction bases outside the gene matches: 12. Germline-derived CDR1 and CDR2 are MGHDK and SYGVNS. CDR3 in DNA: TGTGCCAGCAGCCAAGCACCTGGGACTAGCGGGACGAATGAGCAGTTCTTC. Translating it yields CASSQAPGTSGTNEQFF. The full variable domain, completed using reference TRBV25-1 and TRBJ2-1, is EADIYQTPRYLVIGTGKKITLECSQTMGHDKMYWYQQDPGMELHLIHYSYGVNSTEKGDLSSESTVSRIRTEHFPLTLESARPSHTSQYLCASSQAPGTSGTNEQFFGPGTRLTVL.

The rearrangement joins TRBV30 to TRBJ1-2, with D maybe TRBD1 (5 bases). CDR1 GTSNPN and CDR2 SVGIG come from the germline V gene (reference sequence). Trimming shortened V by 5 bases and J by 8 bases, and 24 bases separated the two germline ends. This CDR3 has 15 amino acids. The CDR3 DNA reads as TGTGCCTGGCTCTTGGGGGGAACCAGCAAGGGAGGCTACACCTTC. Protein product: CAWLLGGTSKGGYTF. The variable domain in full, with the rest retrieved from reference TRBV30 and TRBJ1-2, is SQTIHQWPATLVQPVGSPLSLECTVEGTSNPNLYWYRQAAGRGLQLLFYSVGIGQISSEVPQNLSASRPQDRQFILSSKKLLLSDSGFYLCAWLLGGTSKGGYTFGSGTRLTVV.

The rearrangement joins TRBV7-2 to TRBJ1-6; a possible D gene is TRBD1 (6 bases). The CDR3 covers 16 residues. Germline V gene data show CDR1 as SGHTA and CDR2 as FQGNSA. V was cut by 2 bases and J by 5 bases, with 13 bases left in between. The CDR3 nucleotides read TGTGCCAGCAGCTTACCTCAGACAGGACATAATTCACCCCTCCACTTT. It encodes CASSLPQTGHNSPLHF.